This TCR beta chain was sequenced for a study of regulatory dendritic cells for organ transplantation. Sorted T cells were CFSE-labeled and cultured around 5 days with allogeneic regulatory or mature dendritic cells at 1:10. Memory T cells were CD45RO+, naive were CD45RA+, sorted by FACS. Findings and caveats of the study: Mature dendritic cells appeared to drive more memory CD8+ clonal expansion than regulatory ones.

A note on this clone: Its specificity is not known.

Germline-derived CDR1 and CDR2 are SNHLY and FYNNEI. Trimming cost V 6 bases and J 4 bases, with 15 bases left between them. The CDR3 spans 14 residues. Measured with immunoSEQ multiplex PCR; TCRdb has only the in-frame clones, and not every one. The sample lists 18,000 or so clones, roughly 80% occurring once. The sample was memory CD4+ T cells from blood cultured with regulatory dendritic cells. Documented subset: CD45RO+ memory T cells. The receptor comes from a human donor in good health. The genes are TRBV2 and TRBJ1-1; TRBD1 is a possible D gene (5 bases). The chain's CDR3 is CASRGGGGTTEAFF. The CDR3 DNA follows: TGTGCCAGCAGGGGAGGTGGTGGGACCACTGAAGCTTTCTTT.